This T cell receptor (beta chain) is drawn from a study of blood T cell repertoires in COVID-19. Study as a whole: Acute and convalescent COVID-19 specimens originated in the United States, Italy and Spain. T cells, B-cell-depleted T cells, or PBMCs supplied cDNA or gDNA.

Original processing methods: Amplification of reference gene primers was used by the study to estimate nucleated cell counts. The table came from immunoSEQ multiplex PCR; TCRdb's copy has only in-frame clones and leaves some out. V, J and clone size were drawn from that table, and D and trimming were deduced from the DNA. The profile shows 200,000 or so clones, approximately 80% of them singletons. With 2 bases removed from V and 4 bases from J, the gap between germline ends came to 14 bases. The CDR3 sequence is 15 residues long. Germline CDR1 SNHLY, CDR2 FYNNEI. The clonotype comes from a human donor with acute or convalescent COVID-19. The donor label of this sample is uncertain. What was sequenced was peripheral blood. The chain employs TRBV2 and TRBJ1-2, with D possibly matching TRBD1 (6 bases). The CDR3 sequence is CASSERGARGYGYTF. CDR3 bases: TGTGCCAGCAGTGAACGGGGGGCGAGGGGCTATGGCTACACCTTC.